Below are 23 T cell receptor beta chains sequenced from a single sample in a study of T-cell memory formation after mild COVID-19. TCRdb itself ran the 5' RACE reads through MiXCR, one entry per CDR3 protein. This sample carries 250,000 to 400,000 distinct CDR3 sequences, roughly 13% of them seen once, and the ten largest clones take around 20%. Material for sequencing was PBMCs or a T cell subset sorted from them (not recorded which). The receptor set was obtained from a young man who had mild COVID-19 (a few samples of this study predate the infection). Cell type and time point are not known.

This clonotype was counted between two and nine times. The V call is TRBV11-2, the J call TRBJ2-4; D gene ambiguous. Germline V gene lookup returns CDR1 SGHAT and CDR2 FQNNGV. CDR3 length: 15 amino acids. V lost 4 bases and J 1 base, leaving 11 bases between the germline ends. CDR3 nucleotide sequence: TGTGCCAGCAGCTCCATCCCGGGCGCCAAAAACATTCAGTACTTC. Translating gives CASSSIPGAKNIQYF.

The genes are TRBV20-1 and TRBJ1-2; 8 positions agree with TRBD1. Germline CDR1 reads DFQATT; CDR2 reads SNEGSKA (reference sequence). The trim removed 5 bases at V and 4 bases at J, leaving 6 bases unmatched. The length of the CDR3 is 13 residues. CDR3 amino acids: CSALRDRTYGYTF. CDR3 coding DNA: TGCAGTGCTTTACGGGACAGGACCTATGGCTACACCTTC.

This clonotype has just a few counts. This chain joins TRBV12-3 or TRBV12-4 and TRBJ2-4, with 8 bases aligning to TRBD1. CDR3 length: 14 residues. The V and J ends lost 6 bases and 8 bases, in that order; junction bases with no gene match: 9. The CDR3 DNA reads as TGTGCCAGCAGCCCAGGACAGGGCTGGGACATTCAGTACTTC. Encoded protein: CASSPGQGWDIQYF.

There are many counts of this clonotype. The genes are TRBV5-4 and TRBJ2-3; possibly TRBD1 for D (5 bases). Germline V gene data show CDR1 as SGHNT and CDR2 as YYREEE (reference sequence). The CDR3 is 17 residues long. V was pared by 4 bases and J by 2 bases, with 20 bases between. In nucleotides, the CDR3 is TGTGCCAGCAGCACAAGAAGACAGACCCGGACCACAGATACGCAGTATTTT. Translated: CASSTRRQTRTTDTQYF.

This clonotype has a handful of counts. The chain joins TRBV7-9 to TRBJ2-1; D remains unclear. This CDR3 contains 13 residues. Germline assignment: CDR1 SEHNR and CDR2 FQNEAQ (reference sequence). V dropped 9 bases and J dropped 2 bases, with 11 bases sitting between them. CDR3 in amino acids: CASLAVAYNEQFF. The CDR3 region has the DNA TGTGCCAGTTTGGCCGTCGCCTACAATGAGCAGTTCTTC. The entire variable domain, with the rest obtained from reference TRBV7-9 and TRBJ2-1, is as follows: DTGVSQNPRHKITKRGQNVTFRCDPISEHNRLYWYRQTLGQGPEFLTYFQNEAQLEKSRLLSDRFSAERPKGSFSTLEIQRTEQGDSAMYLCASLAVAYNEQFFGPGTRLTVL.

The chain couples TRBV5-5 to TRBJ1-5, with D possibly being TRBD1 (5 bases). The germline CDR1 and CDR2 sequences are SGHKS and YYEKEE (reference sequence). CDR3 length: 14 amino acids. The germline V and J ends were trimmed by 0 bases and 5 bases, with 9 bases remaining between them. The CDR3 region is CASSLGTTDQPQHF. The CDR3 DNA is TGTGCCAGCAGCTTGGGGACAACGGATCAGCCCCAGCATTTT.

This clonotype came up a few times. The CDR3 loop reads CASSLKAGPDTQYF. CDR3 sequence (DNA): TGTGCCAGCAGCTTGAAGGCAGGGCCAGATACGCAGTATTTT. V is TRBV5-4 and J is TRBJ2-3; D might be TRBD1 (5 bases). Trimming pared 1 base from V and 4 bases from J, leaving 10 bases between. This CDR3 spans 14 amino acids. Germline CDR1 SGHNT, CDR2 YYREEE (reference sequence).

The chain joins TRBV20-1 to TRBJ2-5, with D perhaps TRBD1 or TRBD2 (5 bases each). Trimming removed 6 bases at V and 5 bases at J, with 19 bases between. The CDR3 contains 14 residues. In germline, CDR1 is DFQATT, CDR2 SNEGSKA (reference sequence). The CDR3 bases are TGCAGTGCCCCTCGTCAGGGACCAAGGGAGACCCAGTACTTC. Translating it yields CSAPRQGPRETQYF.

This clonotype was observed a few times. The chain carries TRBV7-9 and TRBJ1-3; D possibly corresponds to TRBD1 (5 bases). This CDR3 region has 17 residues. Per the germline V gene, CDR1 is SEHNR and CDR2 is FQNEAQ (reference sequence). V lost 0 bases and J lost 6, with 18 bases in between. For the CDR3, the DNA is TGTGCCAGCAGCTTAGCGGGGGGTCCCGTTCTTGCAAACACCATATATTTT. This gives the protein CASSLAGGPVLANTIYF.

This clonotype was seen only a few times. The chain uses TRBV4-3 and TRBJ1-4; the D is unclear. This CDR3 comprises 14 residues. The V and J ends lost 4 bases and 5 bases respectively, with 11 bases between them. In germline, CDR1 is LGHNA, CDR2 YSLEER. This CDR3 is CASSRRALNEKLFF. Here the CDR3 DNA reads TGCGCCAGCAGCCGCCGGGCCCTCAATGAAAAACTGTTTTTT.

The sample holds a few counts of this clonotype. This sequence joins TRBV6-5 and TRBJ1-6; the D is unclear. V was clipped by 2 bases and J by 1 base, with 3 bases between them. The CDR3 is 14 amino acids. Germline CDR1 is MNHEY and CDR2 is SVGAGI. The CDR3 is CASSYDSYNSPLHF. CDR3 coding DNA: TGTGCCAGCAGTTACGATTCCTATAATTCACCCCTCCACTTT.

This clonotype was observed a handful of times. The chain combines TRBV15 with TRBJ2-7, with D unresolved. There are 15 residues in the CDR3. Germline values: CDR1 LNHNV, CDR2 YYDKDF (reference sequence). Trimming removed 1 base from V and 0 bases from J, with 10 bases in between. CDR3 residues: CATSRAGYTSYEQYF. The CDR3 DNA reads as TGTGCCACCAGCAGAGCTGGGTACACCTCCTACGAGCAGTACTTC.

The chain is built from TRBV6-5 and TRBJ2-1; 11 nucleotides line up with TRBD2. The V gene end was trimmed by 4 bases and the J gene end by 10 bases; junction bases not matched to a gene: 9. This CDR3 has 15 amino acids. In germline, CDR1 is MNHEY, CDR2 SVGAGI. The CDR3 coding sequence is TGTGCCAGCAGTTCACCTGGACTAGCGGGTGGCGAGCAGTTCTTC. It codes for CASSSPGLAGGEQFF.

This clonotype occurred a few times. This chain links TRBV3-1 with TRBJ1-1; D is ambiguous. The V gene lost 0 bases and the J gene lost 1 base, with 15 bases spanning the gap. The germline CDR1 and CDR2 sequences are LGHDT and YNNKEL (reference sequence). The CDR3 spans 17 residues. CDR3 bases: TGTGCCAGCAGCCAAGATCTTTTAGGGTTAGGGAACACTGAAGCTTTCTTT. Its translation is CASSQDLLGLGNTEAFF.

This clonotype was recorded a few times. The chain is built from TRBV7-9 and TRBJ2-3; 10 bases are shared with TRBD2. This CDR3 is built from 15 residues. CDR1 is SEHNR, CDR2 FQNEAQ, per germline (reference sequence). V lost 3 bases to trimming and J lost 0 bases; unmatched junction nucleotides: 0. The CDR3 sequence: CASSLTSGSTDTQYF. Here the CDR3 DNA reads TGTGCCAGCAGCTTGACTAGCGGGAGCACAGATACGCAGTATTTT.

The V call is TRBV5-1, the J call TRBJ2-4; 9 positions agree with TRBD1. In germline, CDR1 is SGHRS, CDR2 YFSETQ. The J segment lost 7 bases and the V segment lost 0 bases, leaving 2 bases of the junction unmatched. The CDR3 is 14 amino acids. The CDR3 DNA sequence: TGCGCCAGCAGCTTGGAGGGACAGGGTAACATTCAGTACTTC. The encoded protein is CASSLEGQGNIQYF.

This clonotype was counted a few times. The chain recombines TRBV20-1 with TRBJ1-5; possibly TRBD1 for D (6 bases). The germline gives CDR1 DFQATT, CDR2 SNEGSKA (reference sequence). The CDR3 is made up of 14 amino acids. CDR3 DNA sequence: TGCACCGTCGCTTCGACAGGCAGATATCAGCCCCAGCATTTT. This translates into CTVASTGRYQPQHF.

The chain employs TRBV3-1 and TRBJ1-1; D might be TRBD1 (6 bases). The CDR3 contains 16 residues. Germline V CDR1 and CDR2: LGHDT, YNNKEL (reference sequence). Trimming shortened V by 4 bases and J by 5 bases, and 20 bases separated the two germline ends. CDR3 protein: CASSPWSRGRGTEAFF. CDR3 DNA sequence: TGTGCCAGCAGCCCATGGAGCAGGGGCAGAGGGACTGAAGCTTTCTTT.

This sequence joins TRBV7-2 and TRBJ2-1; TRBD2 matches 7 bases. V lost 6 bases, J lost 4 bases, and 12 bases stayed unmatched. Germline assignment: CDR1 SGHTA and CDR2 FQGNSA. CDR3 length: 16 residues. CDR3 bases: TGTGCCAGCAGATACTCTCTAGCGGAATCTTACAATGAGCAGTTCTTC. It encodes CASRYSLAESYNEQFF.

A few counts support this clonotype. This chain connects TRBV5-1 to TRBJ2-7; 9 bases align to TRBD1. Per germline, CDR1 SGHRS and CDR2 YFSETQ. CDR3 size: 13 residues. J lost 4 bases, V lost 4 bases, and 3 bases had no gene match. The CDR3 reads CASSGTGRYEQYF. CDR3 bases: TGCGCCAGCAGCGGGACAGGGAGGTACGAGCAGTACTTC.

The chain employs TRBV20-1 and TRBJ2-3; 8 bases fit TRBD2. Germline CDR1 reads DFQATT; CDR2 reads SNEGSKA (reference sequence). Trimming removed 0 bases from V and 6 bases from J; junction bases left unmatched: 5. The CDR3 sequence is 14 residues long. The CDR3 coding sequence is TGCAGTGCTAGAGACCGGGGGGGGCCGGATACGCAGTATTTT. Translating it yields CSARDRGGPDTQYF.

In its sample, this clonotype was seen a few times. CDR3 bases: TGTGCCAGCAGCCAAGACCCGGGGGGGCCTTACAATGAGCAGTTCTTC. It is translated as CASSQDPGGPYNEQFF. V is TRBV3-1 and J is TRBJ2-1, with 8 positions matching TRBD2. CDR3 length: 16 residues. The V and J ends lost 0 bases and 4 bases, in that order; junction bases with no gene match: 5. CDR1 is LGHDT and CDR2 is YNNKEL in the germline V gene (reference sequence).

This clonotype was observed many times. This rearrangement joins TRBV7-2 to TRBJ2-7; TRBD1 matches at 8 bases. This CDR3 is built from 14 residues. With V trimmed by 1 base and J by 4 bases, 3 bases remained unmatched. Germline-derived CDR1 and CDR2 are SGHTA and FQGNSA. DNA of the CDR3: TGTGCCAGCAGCTTAGTGGGACAGGAGTACGAGCAGTACTTC. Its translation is CASSLVGQEYEQYF.